This is a list of T cell receptor beta chains from one sample in a study of CD8+ T cells in alopecia areata. The assay was immunoSEQ multiplex PCR, and TCRdb's table has in-frame clones only and misses some. The repertoire holds some 180,000 clones, with around three fifths as singletons. Sequencing was done on a sample of CD8+ T cells sorted from blood. The receptors were sampled from a human donor in good health. CDR3s include the opening cysteine and the closing phenylalanine or tryptophan. The order of the fields is J gene, clone size, V gene, D gene, CDR3 protein, CDR3 DNA. D genes are given only for firm matches. Clone size, where shown, is once, few, many, or a class for clones that have expanded.

TRBJ1-6 . TRBV25-1 . CASTTPRPIGEVGSPLHF TGTGCCAGCACGACCCCCCGCCCCATCGGGGAAGTAGGTTCACCCCTCCACTTT
TRBJ2-3 . TRBV11-3 . CASSSPPWDTQYF TGTGCCAGCAGCTCCCCACCTTGGGATACGCAGTATTTT
TRBJ1-2 . TRBV27 . CASKPFQGPIGYTF TGTGCCAGCAAACCGTTCCAGGGGCCGATTGGCTACACCTTC
TRBJ2-5 once TRBV11-2 . CASSTPSSGWETQYF TGTGCCAGCAGCACCCCAAGCTCGGGGTGGGAGACCCAGTACTTC
TRBJ2-5 . TRBV5-6 . CASSVLKETQYF TGTGCCAGCAGCGTCCTAAAAGAGACCCAGTACTTC
TRBJ1-2 once TRBV7-2 TRBD1 CASDRGIHGYTF TGTGCCAGCGACAGGGGGATCCATGGCTACACCTTC
TRBJ2-1 . TRBV5-6 . CASSLGTPNEQFF TGTGCCAGCAGCTTGGGAACTCCCAATGAGCAGTTCTTC
TRBJ1-1 . TRBV27 . CASSLSWGVDTEAFF TGTGCCAGCAGTTTATCCTGGGGGGTCGACACTGAAGCTTTCTTT
TRBJ1-2 . TRBV4-1 . CASSQDLGGTGNYGYTF TGCGCCAGCAGCCAAGACCTCGGGGGTACCGGTAACTATGGCTACACCTTC
TRBJ1-2 . TRBV11-2 . CASSLGQLNGYTF TGTGCCAGCAGCTTAGGACAGCTCAATGGCTACACCTTC